This TCR beta chain was recovered during a study of regulatory T cells in long-lasting Graves disease. Study background: Newly diagnosed Graves' patients took antithyroid drugs under 3 months. Overall study findings and caveats: Peripheral blood alone, not thyroid tissue, underwent study.

The CDR3 has 15 amino acids. Trimming took off 6 bases at V and 0 bases at J, with 13 bases between the two ends. Germline V gene lookup returns CDR1 MDHEN and CDR2 SYDVKM. For this clonotype: What it recognizes is unknown.

Combining iRepertoire HTBI primers with Arm-PCR of CDR3 regions, the authors built TCR beta libraries. Using its own MiXCR run on the multiplex PCR reads, TCRdb lists one record per CDR3 protein. Of around 450,000 distinct CDR3 sequences detected, 15% appear once; the ten largest clones hold about 7.8%. Time point in this sample: newly diagnosed GD, antithyroid drugs for less than 3 months. Preparation of the TCR library used RNA extracted from PBMCs. Separately, the same data were catalogued under a study of T cells in Graves' hyperthyroidism and ophthalmopathy. That source adds: For Graves' hyperthyroidism to be stable, ophthalmopathy could not progress within 18 months.

Source: peripheral blood mononuclear cells (PBMCs), taken at new diagnosis, from a patient treated with antithyroid drugs. The chain links TRBV28 to TRBJ2-3; D is possibly TRBD1 (7 bases). This clonotype was sampled from a woman aged 40 to 50 with Graves disease. CDR3 residues: CASRRDSTSTDTQYF. CDR3 nucleotides: TGTGCCAGCAGGCGGGACAGCACAAGCACAGATACGCAGTATTTT.